This T cell receptor (beta chain) was captured by sequencing in a study of blood T cells in healthy people across ages. As concerns this clonotype: Relative to the germline gene, one junction end is altered; a read error may explain this.

PCR was performed a second time for about 7 to 12 cycles using a sample-barcoded 5' primer and a J-beta primer mix. TCRdb reprocessed the 5' RACE reads with MiXCR, giving one entry per CDR3 protein. The sample includes around 500,000 distinct CDR3 sequences, around half of them seen just once. The germline V gene has CDR1 SEHNR and CDR2 FQNEAQ (reference sequence). CDR3 length: 14 amino acids. This clonotype was obtained from a man older than 75 in good health. This chain uses TRBV7-9 with TRBJ1-4, with 7 bases identical to TRBD1. The sequencing sample was made of blood. CDR3: CAGRPRQGNEKLFF. The CDR3 nucleotides read TGTGCCGGCAGACCTAGACAGGGCAATGAAAAACTGTTTTTT. Supplemented by reference TRBV7-9 and TRBJ1-4, the full variable domain reads DTGVSQNPRHKITKRGQNVTFRCDPISEHNRLYWYRQTLGQGPEFLTYFQNEAQLEKSRLLSDRFSAERPKGSFSTLEIQRTEQGDSAMYLCAGRPRQGNEKLFFGSGTQLSVL.